Each of the 10 T cell receptor beta chains below was sequenced from the same sample in a study of beta chain features in type 1 diabetes. The investigators reverse transcribed all of the isolated RNA, so they sequenced expressed TCRB transcripts. Assay: immunoSEQ multiplex PCR; the TCRdb copy retains only in-frame clones and omits some. The sample includes 680,000 or so clones, roughly an eighth of them seen just once. General observations from the study: All four CD4+ subsets of Type 1 diabetes patients contained TCRB CDR3s that were moderately but significantly shorter.

Antigen specificity for these receptors is unknown. Sequenced: naive CD4+ T cells from blood. The receptor source for this set is a man aged 18-30 years with type 1 diabetes.

The rearrangement links TRBV5-4 to TRBJ2-1; D may match TRBD1 or TRBD2 (6 bases each). Looked up from germline, CDR1 is SGHNT and CDR2 is YYREEE (reference sequence). The CDR3 spans 12 residues. Trimming pared 5 bases from V and 10 bases from J, leaving 13 bases between. In nucleotides, the CDR3 is TGTGCCAGCAGTAGACAGGAGGGGGAGCAGTTCTTC. Encoded protein: CASSRQEGEQFF.

This clone showed up just a few times. The chain employs TRBV20-1 and TRBJ1-1; 7 positions agree with TRBD1. Germline loops: CDR1 DFQATT, CDR2 SNEGSKA (reference sequence). This CDR3 spans 11 amino acids. The CDR3: CSADRDTEAFF. CDR3 DNA: TGCAGCGCAGACAGGGACACTGAAGCTTTCTTT.

This rearrangement joins TRBV19 to TRBJ1-5; D unclear. The germline V gene has CDR1 LNHDA and CDR2 SQIVND (reference sequence). V lost 4 bases, J lost 8 bases, and 15 bases lay in between. The CDR3 loop spans 14 amino acids. CDR3 bases: TGTGCCAGTAGTAACCGGAGGACCGGGGAGCCCCAGCATTTT. Protein: CASSNRRTGEPQHF.

The V and J genes are TRBV30 and TRBJ2-3, with D possibly being TRBD1 (6 bases). The germline V gene encodes CDR1 GTSNPN and CDR2 SVGIG (reference sequence). CDR3 length: 17 amino acids. The V end was cut by 0 bases, the J end by 1 base, with 17 bases between. In DNA form, the CDR3 reads TGTGCCTGGAGTGTACAGGTGTCCCCAGGGGGCACAGATACGCAGTATTTT. Its translation is CAWSVQVSPGGTDTQYF. The complete variable domain, with remaining parts taken from reference TRBV30 and TRBJ2-3, reads SQTIHQWPATLVQPVGSPLSLECTVEGTSNPNLYWYRQAAGRGLQLLFYSVGIGQISSEVPQNLSASRPQDRQFILSSKKLLLSDSGFYLCAWSVQVSPGGTDTQYFGPGTRLTVL.

This clone occurred a few times. Other DNA variants within this sample encode the same CDR3. J is TRBJ1-2 and V is TRBV28, with D unresolved. Trimming shortened V by 2 bases and J by 3 bases, and 4 bases separated the two germline ends. Germline V gene data show CDR1 as MDHEN and CDR2 as SYDVKM. The CDR3 runs to 12 residues. The CDR3 protein is CASSLVDYGYTF. The CDR3 DNA is TGTGCCAGCAGTTTAGTGGACTATGGCTACACCTTC.

The chain recombines TRBV5-6 with TRBJ1-5; D not resolved. V shed 2 bases and J shed 5 bases, with 5 bases lying between them. The germline CDR1 and CDR2 sequences are SGHDT and YYEEEE. The CDR3 covers 12 residues. CDR3 region: CASSFYDQPQHF. CDR3 nucleotide sequence: TGTGCCAGCAGCTTTTATGATCAGCCCCAGCATTTT. Filled out from reference TRBV5-6 and TRBJ1-5, the complete variable domain reads DAGVTQSPTHLIKTRGQQVTLRCSPKSGHDTVSWYQQALGQGPQFIFQYYEEEERQRGNFPDRFSGHQFPNYSSELNVNALLLGDSALYLCASSFYDQPQHFGDGTRLSIL.

The CDR3 region is CASSEDRVVRQYF. The DNA of the CDR3 is TGTGCCAGCAGTGAAGATAGGGTGGTAAGGCAGTACTTC. This chain uses TRBV6-1 with TRBJ2-7; no clear D gene. Germline values: CDR1 MNHNS, CDR2 SASEGT. The CDR3 length is 13 residues. V lost 1 base and J 9 bases, leaving 13 bases between the germline ends.

This clone was detected only a few times. Other DNA variants within this sample encode the same CDR3. The chain uses TRBV5-1 and TRBJ1-5; D unclear. Germline CDR1 reads SGHRS; CDR2 reads YFSETQ. Trimming pared 0 bases from V and 4 bases from J, leaving 8 bases between. This CDR3 has 14 residues. The CDR3 DNA is TGCGCCAGCAGCTTGGAGGGAGGGAATCAGCCCCAGCATTTT. As protein: CASSLEGGNQPQHF.

This rearrangement joins TRBV5-4 to TRBJ1-2; no firm D call. The germline CDR1 and CDR2 sequences are SGHNT and YYREEE (reference sequence). This CDR3 spans 15 amino acids. V was trimmed by 2 bases and J by 3 bases, leaving 14 bases between them. The CDR3 sequence: CASSLSEGRDYGYTF. CDR3 DNA: TGTGCCAGCAGCTTATCAGAGGGTCGCGACTATGGCTACACCTTC. The full variable domain, with the rest looked up from reference TRBV5-4 and TRBJ1-2, is ETGVTQSPTHLIKTRGQQVTLRCSSQSGHNTVSWYQQALGQGPQFIFQYYREEENGRGNFPPRFSGLQFPNYSSELNVNALELDDSALYLCASSLSEGRDYGYTFGSGTRLTVV.

The chain uses TRBV25-1 and TRBJ2-1, with no clear D. The length of the CDR3 is 15 residues. The germline V gene encodes CDR1 MGHDK and CDR2 SYGVNS. Trimming took off 1 base at V and 6 bases at J, with 13 bases between the two ends. CDR3 region: CASSEWGVLVNEQFF. CDR3 in DNA: TGTGCCAGCAGTGAATGGGGTGTATTGGTCAATGAGCAGTTCTTC.